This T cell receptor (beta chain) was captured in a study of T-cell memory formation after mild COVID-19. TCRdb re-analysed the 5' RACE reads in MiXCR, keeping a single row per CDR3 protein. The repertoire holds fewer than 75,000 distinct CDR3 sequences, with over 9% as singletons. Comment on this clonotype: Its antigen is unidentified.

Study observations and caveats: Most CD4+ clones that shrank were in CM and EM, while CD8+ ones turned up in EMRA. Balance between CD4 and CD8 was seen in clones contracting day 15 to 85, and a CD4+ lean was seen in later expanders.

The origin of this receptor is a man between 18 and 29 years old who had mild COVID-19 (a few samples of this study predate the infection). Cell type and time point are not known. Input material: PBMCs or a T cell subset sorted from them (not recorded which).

The CDR3 bases are TGTGCCAGCAGCTCACCTCACGTGGTCCGTTCCTACGAGCAGTACGTC. This codes for CASSSPHVVRSYEQYV. The chain couples TRBV21-1 to TRBJ2-7; the table's D call of TRBD2 was not tested on the DNA. TRBV21-1 is reported as a pseudogene. This CDR3 contains 16 residues.